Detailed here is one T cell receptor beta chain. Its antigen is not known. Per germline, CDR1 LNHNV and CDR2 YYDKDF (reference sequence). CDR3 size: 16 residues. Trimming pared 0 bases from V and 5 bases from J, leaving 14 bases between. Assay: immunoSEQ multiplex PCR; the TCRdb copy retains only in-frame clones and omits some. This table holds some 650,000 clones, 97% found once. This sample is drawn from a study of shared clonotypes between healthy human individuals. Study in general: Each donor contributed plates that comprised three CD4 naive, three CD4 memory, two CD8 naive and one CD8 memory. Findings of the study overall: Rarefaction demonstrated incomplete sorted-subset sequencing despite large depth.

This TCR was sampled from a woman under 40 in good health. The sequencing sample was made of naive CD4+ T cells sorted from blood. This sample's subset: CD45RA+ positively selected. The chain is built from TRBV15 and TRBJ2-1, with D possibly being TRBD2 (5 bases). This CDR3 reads CATSRDLAGGHNEQFF. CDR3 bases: TGTGCCACCAGCAGAGATCTGGCGGGCGGACACAATGAGCAGTTCTTC. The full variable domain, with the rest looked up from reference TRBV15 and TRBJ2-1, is DAMVIQNPRYQVTQFGKPVTLSCSQTLNHNVMYWYQQKSSQAPKLLFHYYDKDFNNEADTPDNFQSRRPNTSFCFLDIRSPGLGDTAMYLCATSRDLAGGHNEQFFGPGTRLTVL.